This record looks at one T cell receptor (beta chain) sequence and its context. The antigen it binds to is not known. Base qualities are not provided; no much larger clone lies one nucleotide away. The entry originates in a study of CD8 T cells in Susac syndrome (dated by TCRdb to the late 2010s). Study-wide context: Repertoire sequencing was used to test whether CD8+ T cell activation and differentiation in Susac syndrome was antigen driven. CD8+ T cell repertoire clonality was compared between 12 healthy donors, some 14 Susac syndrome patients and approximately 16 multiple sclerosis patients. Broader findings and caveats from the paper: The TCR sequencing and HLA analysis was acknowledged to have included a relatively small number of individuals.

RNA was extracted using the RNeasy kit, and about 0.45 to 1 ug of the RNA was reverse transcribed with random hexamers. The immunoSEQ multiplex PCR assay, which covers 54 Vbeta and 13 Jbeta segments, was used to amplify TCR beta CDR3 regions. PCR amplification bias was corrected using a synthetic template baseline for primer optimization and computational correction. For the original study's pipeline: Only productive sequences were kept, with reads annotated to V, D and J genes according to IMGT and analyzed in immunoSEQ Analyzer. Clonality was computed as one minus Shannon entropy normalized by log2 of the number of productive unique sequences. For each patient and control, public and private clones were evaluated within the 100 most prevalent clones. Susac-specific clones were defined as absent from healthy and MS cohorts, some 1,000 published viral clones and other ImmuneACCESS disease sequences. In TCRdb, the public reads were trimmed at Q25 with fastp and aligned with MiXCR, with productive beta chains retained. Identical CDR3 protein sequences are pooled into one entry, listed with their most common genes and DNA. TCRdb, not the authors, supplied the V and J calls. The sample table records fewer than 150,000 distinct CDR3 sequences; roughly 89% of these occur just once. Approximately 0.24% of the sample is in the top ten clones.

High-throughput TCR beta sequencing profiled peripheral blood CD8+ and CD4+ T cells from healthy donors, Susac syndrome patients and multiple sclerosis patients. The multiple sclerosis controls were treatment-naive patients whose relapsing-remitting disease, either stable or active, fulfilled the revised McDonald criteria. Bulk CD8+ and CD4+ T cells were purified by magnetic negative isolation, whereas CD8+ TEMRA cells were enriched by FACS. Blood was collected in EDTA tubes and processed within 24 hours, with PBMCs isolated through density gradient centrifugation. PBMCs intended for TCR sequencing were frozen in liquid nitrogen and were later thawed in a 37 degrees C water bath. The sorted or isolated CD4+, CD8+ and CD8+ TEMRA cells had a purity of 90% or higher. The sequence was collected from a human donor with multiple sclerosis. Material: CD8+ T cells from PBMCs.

The encoded CDR3 is CASSLPYNPQYF. The sequenced DNA is TGTGCCAGCAGCTTACCGTATAATCCCCAGTACTTC. Rearrangement joined TRBV13 to TRBJ2-5; the D gene is not confidently resolved. The V end loses 2 bases and the J end loses 9 bases, and a stretch of 10 bases separates them. There are 12 amino acids in the CDR3, from cysteine to phenylalanine inclusive. Only the CDR3 region is kept as DNA, spanning 36 bases read in frame from base 1. CDR1 and CDR2 are read off the germline V gene (reference sequence) as PRHDT and FYEKMQ.